Listed below are T cell receptor beta chains from one sample, sequenced in a study of T-cell reconstitution after alpha-beta-depleted transplantation in children. TCRdb called the PCR reads again in MiXCR, with one record for every CDR3 protein. The sample shows some 500,000 distinct CDR3 sequences, around 18% of them seen only once. Sequenced material: PBMCs from the stem cell graft donor, taken from the stem cell graft. The source of these receptors is a human donor who donated a stem cell graft to a child with acute lymphoblastic leukemia. Each CDR3 is given without its conserved first and last residue.

J gene,V gene,CDR3 protein
TRBJ2-1,TRBV5-1,ASSFLEGNEQF
TRBJ1-2,TRBV12-3/TRBV12-4,ASSFRSRGQGYT
TRBJ1-1,TRBV6-5,ASSYHPMNTEAF
TRBJ1-2,TRBV27,ASTLGAGGYGYT
TRBJ2-3,TRBV5-1,ASSLTSGYTDTQY
TRBJ2-7,TRBV2,ASSESQRRSYEQY
TRBJ2-3,TRBV3-1,ASSLTPSTDTQY
TRBJ2-3,TRBV20-1,SARDRAPLAGGREDTQY
TRBJ1-3,TRBV5-1,ASSWTTGFSGNTIY
TRBJ1-1,TRBV20-1,SYKSAF
TRBJ2-4,TRBV12-3/TRBV12-4,ASGGLMAKNIQY
TRBJ2-1,TRBV5-6,ASSLWGQGVNNEQF
TRBJ2-7,TRBV12-3/TRBV12-4,ASSHLAGEAYEQY
TRBJ2-7,TRBV9,ASSVAAGGGQY
TRBJ2-1,TRBV6-4,ASSIPQGAVWNEQF
TRBJ2-7,TRBV27,ASGTDYEQY
TRBJ2-7,TRBV11-2,ASSPQLGGSYEQY
TRBJ2-3,TRBV7-2,ASSLKLAGGPDTQY
TRBJ2-2,TRBV7-2,VHGFPNTGELF
TRBJ2-1,TRBV5-1,ASSLGETSGRSAYSSSYNEQF
TRBJ2-1,TRBV19,ASSIAQRYNEQF
TRBJ1-4,TRBV7-9,ASSLGDRVDEKLF
TRBJ2-3,TRBV7-2,ASSPGGGGSGRYTQY
TRBJ1-5,TRBV15,ATSRDLRDRVSNQPQH
TRBJ2-7,TRBV20-1,SATSRTGGSYEQY
TRBJ2-7,TRBV24-1,ATSEAGGYEQY
TRBJ2-2,TRBV19,ASSIMGGLANTGELF
TRBJ2-1,TRBV7-9,ASSLGPWLGDGEQF
TRBJ2-5,TRBV5-4,ASSQLPGETQY
TRBJ2-2,TRBV29-1,SVPLAGGPIGELF
TRBJ1-4,TRBV19,ASSAGFEKLF
TRBJ1-1,TRBV6-1,ASSIAGPMNTEAF
TRBJ1-4,TRBV28,ASSTQGAWTNEKLF
TRBJ2-1,TRBV18,ASSGTSGARYNEQF
TRBJ2-6,TRBV20-1,SAGDRGTGANVLT
TRBJ2-1,TRBV3-1,ASSQDAGEGYEQF
TRBJ2-7,TRBV5-5,ASSQPGLSSEQY
TRBJ2-1,TRBV7-9,ASRSSRDEQF
TRBJ1-5,TRBV4-1,ASSPWDSGNQPQH
TRBJ2-1,TRBV5-1,ASSLTSGEQF
TRBJ1-2,TRBV27,ASSLSGGNYGYT
TRBJ2-5,TRBV6-5,ASSYSTGAETQY
TRBJ2-5,TRBV7-9,ASSLGRLSGETQY
TRBJ1-1,TRBV4-1,ASSPGGGGRTEAF
TRBJ2-7,TRBV9,ASSVDSASGAYEQY
TRBJ1-2,TRBV4-1,ASSQVTLGTGNWHT
TRBJ2-7,TRBV5-1,ASSPGTELGDEQY
TRBJ2-1,TRBV7-8,ASSSEGRGLYNEQF
TRBJ2-7,TRBV5-1,ASSYRTTYEQY
TRBJ2-1,TRBV20-1,SATGTSGKYNEQF
TRBJ2-2,TRBV12-3/TRBV12-4,ASSFSTMGGELF
TRBJ2-7,TRBV5-1,ASSGPGTNYEQY
TRBJ2-7,TRBV6-5,ASSYWGKGYEQY
TRBJ1-5,TRBV10-3,AISGSQGQPQH
TRBJ2-6,TRBV6-1,ASSVGAGANVLT
TRBJ2-3,TRBV20-1,SAREQELLADTQY
TRBJ1-2,TRBV7-2,ASSQGSGARVYGYT
TRBJ2-5,TRBV7-2,ASGQERQETQY
TRBJ2-7,TRBV12-3/TRBV12-4,ASSLGSSVYEQY